This TCR beta chain was identified in a study of blood T cell repertoires in COVID-19. In the study overall: Some COVID-19 samples were acute and others convalescent; all came from the United States, Italy and Spain.

In the authors' workflow: It was from reference gene primer amplification that nucleated cell counts were estimated. TCRdb keeps only in-frame clones here, not all; method: immunoSEQ multiplex PCR. V and J calls and clone size are as listed in that table; D and trimming were resolved from the DNA. This repertoire shows 84,000 or so clones, around 88% found once; its top ten account for 5.4%. The sequence derives from a man in his sixties with acute or convalescent COVID-19. The sequencing input was peripheral blood.

The chain's CDR3 is CASSLARGSSGYTF. The CDR3 DNA reads TGTGCCAGCAGCTTGGCCAGGGGATCGAGTGGCTACACCTTC. V usage is TRBV5-6 and J usage is TRBJ1-2; the D gene is possibly TRBD1 (6 bases). V was pared by 0 bases and J by 7 bases, with 13 bases between. This CDR3 is built from 14 residues. Germline V lookup: CDR1 SGHDT, CDR2 YYEEEE.